A selection of T cell receptor beta chains follows, all from one sample in a study of cytomegalovirus exposure and HLA in healthy donors. Generated by immunoSEQ multiplex PCR, the TCRdb table keeps only in-frame clones and is missing some. The sample records over 85,000 clones, about 78% being singletons. Specimen: PBMCs. The receptors originated from a middle-aged man in good health and CMV-seronegative. CDR3s include the opening cysteine and the closing phenylalanine or tryptophan. Fields, in order: J gene, V gene, CDR3 length, clone size, D gene, CDR3 DNA, CDR3 protein. The D gene is left open where the match is weak. The listing skips clone size in some rows; elsewhere it reads once, few, many or a size class.

TRBJ2-2 TRBV7-9 16 NA TRBD2 TGTGCCAGCAGTGGACTAGCGGGAGGGAACACCGGGGAGCTGTTTTTT CASSGLAGGNTGELFF
TRBJ1-1 TRBV12-5 12 NA NA TGTGCTAGTGGTTTAGGGGTTGGTGAAGCTTTCTTT CASGLGVGEAFF
TRBJ2-1 TRBV5-1 16 NA NA TGCGCCAGCAGCTTGGTTTCCCCCAGCTCCTACAATGAGCAGTTCTTC CASSLVSPSSYNEQFF
TRBJ1-4 TRBV7-9 14 once NA TGTGCCAGCAGAGACCAGGGCTCTAATGAAAAACTGTTTTTT CASRDQGSNEKLFF
TRBJ2-7 TRBV6-1 14 NA TRBD2 TGTGCCAGCGTCCGTGAGACTAGCGGCTACGAGCAGTACTTC CASVRETSGYEQYF
TRBJ1-6 TRBV28 17 NA TRBD1 TGTGCCAGCAGCTCCGGTCGGGACAGCTCCTATAATTCACCCCTCCACTTT CASSSGRDSSYNSPLHF
TRBJ1-2 TRBV19 15 NA TRBD1 TGTGCCAGTACCCCGACGGGGCAGGGGGCCTATGGCTACACCTTC CASTPTGQGAYGYTF
TRBJ2-5 TRBV28 14 NA TRBD2 TGTGCCAGCAGTCTTACTAGCGGGGAAGAGACCCAGTACTTC CASSLTSGEETQYF
TRBJ1-3 TRBV14 14 NA NA TGTGCCAGCAGTCCCCGCGGGTCTGGAAACACCATATATTTT CASSPRGSGNTIYF
TRBJ2-1 TRBV10-3 17 once TRBD2 TGTGCCATCAGTGGGTCGATTAGCGGGGGCTTATACAATGAGCAGTTCTTC CAISGSISGGLYNEQFF
TRBJ2-3 TRBV15 15 NA NA TGTGCCACCAGCAGCCGGGGACTGAGCACAGATACGCAGTATTTT CATSSRGLSTDTQYF
TRBJ1-2 TRBV30 15 NA NA TGTGCCTGGACTCACTCCACAGGGAATCGGTATGGCTACACCTTC CAWTHSTGNRYGYTF
TRBJ2-7 TRBV28 14 NA NA TGTGCCAGCAGGGTGACAGGTCCCTCCTACGAGCAGTACTTC CASRVTGPSYEQYF
TRBJ2-7 TRBV7-2 15 NA TRBD2 TGTGCCAGCACCTTCGGGTCACTAGCGGGCTACGAGCAGTACTTC CASTFGSLAGYEQYF
TRBJ2-2 TRBV2 12 NA NA TGTGCCAGCAGAGCGGACACCGGGGAGCTGTTTTTT CASRADTGELFF
TRBJ2-4 TRBV30 14 NA NA TGTGCCTGGAGTGTAAAGGGGGACAAAAACATTCAGTACTTC CAWSVKGDKNIQYF
TRBJ2-1 TRBV6-4 15 many TRBD1 TGTGCCAGCAGTGACTCAGGGGGCGCCTACAATGAGCAGTTCTTC CASSDSGGAYNEQFF
TRBJ2-7 TRBV7-9 13 NA NA TGTGCCAGCAGCTTAGAACTAGCCAGCGAGCAGTACTTC CASSLELASEQYF
TRBJ1-3 TRBV29-1 13 NA TRBD1 TGCAGCGCCGGACAGGGATCTGGAAACACCATATATTTT CSAGQGSGNTIYF
TRBJ2-7 TRBV30 16 NA TRBD2 TGTGCCTGGAGTCCTCTAGTAGCGGGAGGATCCTACGAGCAGTACTTC CAWSPLVAGGSYEQYF
TRBJ1-6 TRBV5-1 17 NA TRBD1 TGCGCCAGCAGCTCGACAGGGTTAGGTTCCTATAATTCACCCCTCCACTTT CASSSTGLGSYNSPLHF
TRBJ2-7 TRBV5-1 14 NA TRBD1 TGCGCCAGCAGCCCTGGACAGGGGGCGCCCGAGCAGTACTTC CASSPGQGAPEQYF
TRBJ2-7 TRBV5-4 14 NA TRBD2 TGTGCCAGCAGCTTGCTACGGACTAGCGACGAGCAGTACTTC CASSLLRTSDEQYF
TRBJ2-7 TRBV28 11 NA NA TGTGCCAGCCGAACAGGGTACGAGCAGTACTTC CASRTGYEQYF
TRBJ2-3 TRBV11-2 15 NA TRBD2 TGTGCCAGCTGTCTAGCGGGAGTAGTAATGGATACGCAGTATTTT CASCLAGVVMDTQYF
TRBJ2-6 TRBV11-3 15 NA NA TGTGCCAGCAGTACTGGGAGCTCTGGGGCCAACGTCCTGACTTTC CASSTGSSGANVLTF
TRBJ1-2 TRBV5-1 15 NA NA TGCGCCAGCAGCTTGGCACCGGGACAAGACTATGGCTACACCTTC CASSLAPGQDYGYTF
TRBJ2-3 TRBV30 14 once TRBD2 TGTGCCTGGAGTGTACGCGGGGGGGCAGATACGCAGTATTTT CAWSVRGGADTQYF
TRBJ2-7 TRBV5-6 14 once TRBD1 TGTGCCAGCAGCCCCGGGACAGGGTTCTTCGAGCAGTACTTC CASSPGTGFFEQYF
TRBJ2-2 TRBV5-1 18 NA NA TGCGCCAGCAGCGTGCCAAAAGGCGGGGAATTGGACACCGGGGAGCTGTTTTTT CASSVPKGGELDTGELFF
TRBJ2-1 TRBV11-3 15 NA TRBD2 TGTGCCAGCAGCGGGACTAGCGGGAGAGGTAATGAGCAGTTCTTC CASSGTSGRGNEQFF
TRBJ1-2 TRBV6-4 14 NA TRBD1 TGTGCCAGCAGTGACGGGACAGGCCTCCGTGGCTACACCTTC CASSDGTGLRGYTF
TRBJ1-2 TRBV5-1 14 few NA TGCGCCAGCAGCTTTGGGGGGACGGCGTATGGCTACACCTTC CASSFGGTAYGYTF
TRBJ2-1 TRBV5-1 15 once NA TGCGCCAGCACCCCGTACGGCAGGTCTCGGAATGAGCAGTTCTTC CASTPYGRSRNEQFF
TRBJ1-1 TRBV2 13 NA NA TGTGCCTCAGCGGGGGAGCGGGGCACTGAAGCTTTCTTT CASAGERGTEAFF
TRBJ1-2 TRBV13 13 NA NA TGTGCCAGCAGCCTCTCGACAGTCTATGGCTACACCTTC CASSLSTVYGYTF
TRBJ2-1 TRBV30 13 NA TRBD2 TGTGCCTGCGGGAGGGACGTATACAATGAGCAGTTCTTC CACGRDVYNEQFF
TRBJ2-2 TRBV20-1 11 NA NA TGCAGTGCTCGAGGGCCCGGGGAGCTGTTTTTT CSARGPGELFF
TRBJ1-2 TRBV25-1 14 once TRBD1 TGTGCCAGCAGTTCAGGACAGGGCCTCTATAGCTACACCTTC CASSSGQGLYSYTF
TRBJ2-2 TRBV7-7 15 NA NA TGTGCTAGCAGCTTAGGGTGGCAGAATTCCGGGGAGCTGTTTTTT CASSLGWQNSGELFF
TRBJ1-2 TRBV18 13 NA NA TGTGCCAGCTCACTCGACAGGAACTATGGCTACACCTTC CASSLDRNYGYTF
TRBJ1-2 TRBV7-9 18 few TRBD1 TGTGCCAGCAGCTTAGCGGTGACGGGACAGGGGCTTCTCTATGGCTACACCTTC CASSLAVTGQGLLYGYTF
TRBJ1-1 TRBV14 11 NA NA TGTGCCAGCAGCCCAGGGCCCTCGGGTTTCTTT CASSPGPSGFF
TRBJ2-7 TRBV5-4 13 NA NA TGTGCCACCACTCATGCGGGAACCTACGAGCAGTACTTC CATTHAGTYEQYF
TRBJ2-7 TRBV2 12 NA TRBD1 TGTGCCAGCCGGGACAGATCCTACGAGCAGTACTTC CASRDRSYEQYF
TRBJ2-2 TRBV5-4 17 NA NA TGTGCCAGCAGCTTGGCCCCAGCGCGGGCGAACACCGGGGAGCTGTTTTTT CASSLAPARANTGELFF
TRBJ2-7 TRBV7-9 12 NA NA TGTGCCAGCAGCCGGGAACGGATGGAGCAGTACTTC CASSRERMEQYF
TRBJ1-5 TRBV7-8 14 NA TRBD1 TGTGCCAGCCGTACCGGGACAGGGGATCAGCCCCAGCATTTT CASRTGTGDQPQHF
TRBJ2-3 TRBV5-1 14 NA NA TGCGCCAGCAGCTTGGCCCTCTCCCCAGATACGCAGTATTTT CASSLALSPDTQYF
TRBJ2-5 TRBV29-1 14 few TRBD1 TGCAGCGCCTTGGGACAGGGGTTCCAAGAGACCCAGTACTTC CSALGQGFQETQYF
TRBJ2-1 TRBV5-6 18 NA TRBD1 TGTGCCAGCAGCTTGTCGAGAACAGGGGGGATTTCCTACAATGAGCAGTTCTTC CASSLSRTGGISYNEQFF
TRBJ1-6 TRBV1 13 few NA TGCACCAGCAGCCGGGAGAAAAATTCACCCCTCCACTTT CTSSREKNSPLHF
TRBJ2-2 TRBV6-5 16 NA TRBD2 TGTGCCAGCAGTTACGCTAGCGGGAGCAACACCGGGGAGCTGTTTTTT CASSYASGSNTGELFF
TRBJ1-2 TRBV30 14 NA NA TGTGCCTGGAGTGTCTCGACAGGCCGAACTGGCTACACCTTC CAWSVSTGRTGYTF
TRBJ1-1 TRBV11-2 17 NA NA TGTGCCAGCAGCTTAGATAGGGGGACATTCATGAACACTGAAGCTTTCTTT CASSLDRGTFMNTEAFF
TRBJ2-2 TRBV5-8 15 few TRBD1 TGTGCCAGCAGCGCCGGGACAGCAAACACCGGGGAGCTGTTTTTT CASSAGTANTGELFF